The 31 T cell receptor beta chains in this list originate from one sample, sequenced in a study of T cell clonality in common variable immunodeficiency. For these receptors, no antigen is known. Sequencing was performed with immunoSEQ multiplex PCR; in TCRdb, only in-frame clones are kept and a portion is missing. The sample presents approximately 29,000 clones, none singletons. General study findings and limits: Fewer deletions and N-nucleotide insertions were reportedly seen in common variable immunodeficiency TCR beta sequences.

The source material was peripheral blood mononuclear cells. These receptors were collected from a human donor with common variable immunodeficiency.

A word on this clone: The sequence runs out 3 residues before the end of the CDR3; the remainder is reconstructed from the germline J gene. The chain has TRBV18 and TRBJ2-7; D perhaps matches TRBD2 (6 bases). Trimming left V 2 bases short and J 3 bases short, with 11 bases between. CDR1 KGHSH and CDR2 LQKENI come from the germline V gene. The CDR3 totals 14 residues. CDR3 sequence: CASSPWGDLYEQYF. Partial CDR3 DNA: TGTGCCAGCTCACCATGGGGGGATCTCTACGAG. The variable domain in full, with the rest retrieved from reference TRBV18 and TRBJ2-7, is NAGVMQNPRHLVRRRGQEARLRCSPMKGHSHVYWYRQLPEEGLKFMVYLQKENIIDESGMPKERFSAEFPKEGPSILRIQQVVRGDSAAYFCASSPWGDLYEQYFGPGTRLTVT.

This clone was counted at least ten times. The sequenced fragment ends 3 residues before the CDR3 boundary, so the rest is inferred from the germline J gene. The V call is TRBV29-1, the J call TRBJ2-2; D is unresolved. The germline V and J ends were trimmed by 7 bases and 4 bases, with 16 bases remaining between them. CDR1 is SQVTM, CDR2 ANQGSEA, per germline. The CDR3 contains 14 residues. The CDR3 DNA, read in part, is TGCAGCGCCAGGATCCCGGTGGGCACCGGGGAG. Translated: CSARIPVGTGE. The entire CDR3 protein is CSARIPVGTGELFF.

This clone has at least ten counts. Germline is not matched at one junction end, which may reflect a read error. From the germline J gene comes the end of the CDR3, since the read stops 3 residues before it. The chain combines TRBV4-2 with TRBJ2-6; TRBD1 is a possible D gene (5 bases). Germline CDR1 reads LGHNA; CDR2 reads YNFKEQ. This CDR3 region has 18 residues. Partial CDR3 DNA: TGCGCCAGCAGCCAAGATACACCCGTAGGGGTCGGGGCCAACGTC. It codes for CASSQDTPVGVGANV. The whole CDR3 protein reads CASSQDTPVGVGANVLTF.

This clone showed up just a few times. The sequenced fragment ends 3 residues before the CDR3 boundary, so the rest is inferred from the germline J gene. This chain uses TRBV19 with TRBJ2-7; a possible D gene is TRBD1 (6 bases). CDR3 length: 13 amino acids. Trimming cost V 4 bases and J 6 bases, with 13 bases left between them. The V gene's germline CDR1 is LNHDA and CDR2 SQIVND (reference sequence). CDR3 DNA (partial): TGTGCCAGTAGTACCTACACAGGGAGCGAG. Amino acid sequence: CASSTYTGSE. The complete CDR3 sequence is CASSTYTGSEQYF.

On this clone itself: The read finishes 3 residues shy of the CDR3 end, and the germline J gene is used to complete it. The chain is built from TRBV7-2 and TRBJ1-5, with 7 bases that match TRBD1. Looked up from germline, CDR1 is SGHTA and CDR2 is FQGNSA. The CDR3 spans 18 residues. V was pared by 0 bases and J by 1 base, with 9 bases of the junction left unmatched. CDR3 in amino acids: CASSLAQGVPGSNQPQHF. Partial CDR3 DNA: TGTGCCAGCAGCTTAGCCCAGGGGGTACCTGGAAGCAATCAGCCC.

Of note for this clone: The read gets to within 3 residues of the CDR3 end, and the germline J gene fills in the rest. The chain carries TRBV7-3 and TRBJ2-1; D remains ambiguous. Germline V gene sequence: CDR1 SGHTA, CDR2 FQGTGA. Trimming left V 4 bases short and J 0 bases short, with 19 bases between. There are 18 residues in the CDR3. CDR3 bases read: TGTGCCAGCAGCTATAACCTCCGAGGTTTTCGCTCCTACAATGAG. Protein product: CASSYNLRGFRSYNE. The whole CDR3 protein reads CASSYNLRGFRSYNEQFF.

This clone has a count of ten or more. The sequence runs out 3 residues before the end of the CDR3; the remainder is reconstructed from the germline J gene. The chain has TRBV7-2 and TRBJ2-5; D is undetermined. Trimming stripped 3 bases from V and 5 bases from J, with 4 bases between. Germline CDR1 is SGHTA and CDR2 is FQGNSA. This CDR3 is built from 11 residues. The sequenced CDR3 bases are TGTGCCAGCAGCTTGCAGGAGACC. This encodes CASSLQET. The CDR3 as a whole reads CASSLQETQYF. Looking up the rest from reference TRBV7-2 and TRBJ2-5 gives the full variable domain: GAGVSQSPSNKVTEKGKDVELRCDPISGHTALYWYRQSLGQGLEFLIYFQGNSAPDKSGLPSDRFSAERTGGSVSTLTIQRTQQEDSAVYLCASSLQETQYFGPGTRLLVL.

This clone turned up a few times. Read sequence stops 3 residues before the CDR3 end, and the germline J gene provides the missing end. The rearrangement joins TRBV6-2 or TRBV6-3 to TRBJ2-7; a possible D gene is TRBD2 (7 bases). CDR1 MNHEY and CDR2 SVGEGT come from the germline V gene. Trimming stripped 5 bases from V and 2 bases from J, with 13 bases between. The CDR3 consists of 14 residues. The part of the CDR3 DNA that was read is TGTGCCAGCAGTAGCCGGGGGGCGGCCTACGAG. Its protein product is CASSSRGAAYE. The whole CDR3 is CASSSRGAAYEQYF.

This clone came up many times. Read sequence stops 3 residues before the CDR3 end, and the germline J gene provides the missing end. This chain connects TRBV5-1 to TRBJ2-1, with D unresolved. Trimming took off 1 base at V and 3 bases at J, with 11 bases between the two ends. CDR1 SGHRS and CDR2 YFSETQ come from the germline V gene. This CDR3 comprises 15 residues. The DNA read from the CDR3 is TGCGCCAGCAGCTTGCCGGGTCCCAACTACAATGAG. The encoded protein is CASSLPGPNYNE. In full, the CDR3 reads CASSLPGPNYNEQFF.

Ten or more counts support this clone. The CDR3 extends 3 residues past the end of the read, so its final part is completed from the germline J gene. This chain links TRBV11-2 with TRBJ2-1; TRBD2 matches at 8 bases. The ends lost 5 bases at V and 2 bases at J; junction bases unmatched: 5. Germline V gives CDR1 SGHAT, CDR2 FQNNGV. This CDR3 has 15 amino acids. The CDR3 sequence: CASSKGLDPYNEQFF. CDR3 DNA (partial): TGTGCCAGCAGCAAGGGACTAGACCCCTACAATGAG.

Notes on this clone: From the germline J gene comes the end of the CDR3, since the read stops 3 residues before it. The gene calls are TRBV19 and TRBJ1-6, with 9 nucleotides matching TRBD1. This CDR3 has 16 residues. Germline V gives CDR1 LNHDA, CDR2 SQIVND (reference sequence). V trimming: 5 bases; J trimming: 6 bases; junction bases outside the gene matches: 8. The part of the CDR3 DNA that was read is TGTGCCAGTAGTCCGCGAGGGGGACAGGGTAATTCACCC. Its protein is CASSPRGGQGNSP. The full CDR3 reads CASSPRGGQGNSPLHF. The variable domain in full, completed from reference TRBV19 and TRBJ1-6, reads DGGITQSPKYLFRKEGQNVTLSCEQNLNHDAMYWYRQDPGQGLRLIYYSQIVNDFQKGDIAEGYSVSREKKESFPLTVTSAQKNPTAFYLCASSPRGGQGNSPLHFGNGTRLTVT.

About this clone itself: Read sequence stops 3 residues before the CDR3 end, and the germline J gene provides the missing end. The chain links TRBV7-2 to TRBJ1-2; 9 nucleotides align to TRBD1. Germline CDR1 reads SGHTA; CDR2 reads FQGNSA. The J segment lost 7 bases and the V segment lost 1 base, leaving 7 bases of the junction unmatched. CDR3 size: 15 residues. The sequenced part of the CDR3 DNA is TGTGCCAGCAGCTTAGTGGTAGGACAGGGGACTGGC. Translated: CASSLVVGQGTG. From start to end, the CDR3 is CASSLVVGQGTGYTF. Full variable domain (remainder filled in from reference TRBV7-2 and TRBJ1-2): GAGVSQSPSNKVTEKGKDVELRCDPISGHTALYWYRQSLGQGLEFLIYFQGNSAPDKSGLPSDRFSAERTGGSVSTLTIQRTQQEDSAVYLCASSLVVGQGTGYTFGSGTRLTVV.

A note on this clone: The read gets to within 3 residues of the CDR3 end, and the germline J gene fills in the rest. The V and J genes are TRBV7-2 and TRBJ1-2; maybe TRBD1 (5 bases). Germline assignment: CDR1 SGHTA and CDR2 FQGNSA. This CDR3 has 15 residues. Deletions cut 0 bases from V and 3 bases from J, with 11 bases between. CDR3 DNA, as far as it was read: TGTGCCAGCAGCTTAGCGTTGGTAGGGGACTATGGC. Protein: CASSLALVGDYG. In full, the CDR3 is CASSLALVGDYGYTF.

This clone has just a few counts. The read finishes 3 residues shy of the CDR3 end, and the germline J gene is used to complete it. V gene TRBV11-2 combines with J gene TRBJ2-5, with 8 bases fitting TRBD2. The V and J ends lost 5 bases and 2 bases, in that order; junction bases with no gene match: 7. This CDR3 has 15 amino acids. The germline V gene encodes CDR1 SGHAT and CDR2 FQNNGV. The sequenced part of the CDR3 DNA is TGTGCCAGCAGCCCGGGGGGGGTAATTCAAGAGACC. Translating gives CASSPGGVIQET. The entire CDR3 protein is CASSPGGVIQETQYF.

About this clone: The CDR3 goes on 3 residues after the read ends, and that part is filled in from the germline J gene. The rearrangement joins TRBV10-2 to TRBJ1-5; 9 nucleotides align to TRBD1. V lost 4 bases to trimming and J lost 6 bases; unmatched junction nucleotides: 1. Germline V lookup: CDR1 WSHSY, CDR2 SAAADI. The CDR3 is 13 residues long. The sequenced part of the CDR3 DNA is TGCGCCAGCAGTGGACAGGGGGTTCAGCCC. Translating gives CASSGQGVQP. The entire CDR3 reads CASSGQGVQPQHF.

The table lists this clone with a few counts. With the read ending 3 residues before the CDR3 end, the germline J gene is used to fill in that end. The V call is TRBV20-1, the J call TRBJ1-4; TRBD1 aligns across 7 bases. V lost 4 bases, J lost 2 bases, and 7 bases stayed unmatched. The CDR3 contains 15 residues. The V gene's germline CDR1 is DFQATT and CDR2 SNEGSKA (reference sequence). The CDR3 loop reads CSATNPGGTNEKLFF. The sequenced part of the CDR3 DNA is TGCAGTGCTACGAACCCAGGGGGGACTAATGAAAAA.

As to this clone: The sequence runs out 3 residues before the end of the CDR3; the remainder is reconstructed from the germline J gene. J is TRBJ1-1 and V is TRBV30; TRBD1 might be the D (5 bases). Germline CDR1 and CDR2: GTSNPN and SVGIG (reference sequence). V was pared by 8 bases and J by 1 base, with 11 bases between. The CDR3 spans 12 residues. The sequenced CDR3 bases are TGTGCCCGAGACAGTTGGAACACTGAA. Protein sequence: CARDSWNTE. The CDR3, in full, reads CARDSWNTEAFF.

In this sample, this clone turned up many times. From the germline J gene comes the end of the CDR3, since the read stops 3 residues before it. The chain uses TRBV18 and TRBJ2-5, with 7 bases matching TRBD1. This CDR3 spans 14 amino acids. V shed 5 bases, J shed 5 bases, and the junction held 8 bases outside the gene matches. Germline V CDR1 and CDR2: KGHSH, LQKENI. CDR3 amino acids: CASSSRDSVETQYF. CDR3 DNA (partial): TGTGCCAGCTCATCCCGGGACAGTGTGGAGACC. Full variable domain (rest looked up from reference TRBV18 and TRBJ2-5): NAGVMQNPRHLVRRRGQEARLRCSPMKGHSHVYWYRQLPEEGLKFMVYLQKENIIDESGMPKERFSAEFPKEGPSILRIQQVVRGDSAAYFCASSSRDSVETQYFGPGTRLLVL.

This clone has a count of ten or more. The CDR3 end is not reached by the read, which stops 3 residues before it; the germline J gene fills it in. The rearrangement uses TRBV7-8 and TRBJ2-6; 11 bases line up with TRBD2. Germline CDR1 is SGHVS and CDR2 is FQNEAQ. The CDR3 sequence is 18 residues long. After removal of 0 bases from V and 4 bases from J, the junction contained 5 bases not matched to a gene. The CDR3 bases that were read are TGTGCCAGCAGCTTAGCGGCTAGCGGGGGGATCGGGGCCAACGTC. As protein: CASSLAASGGIGANV. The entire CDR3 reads CASSLAASGGIGANVLTF.

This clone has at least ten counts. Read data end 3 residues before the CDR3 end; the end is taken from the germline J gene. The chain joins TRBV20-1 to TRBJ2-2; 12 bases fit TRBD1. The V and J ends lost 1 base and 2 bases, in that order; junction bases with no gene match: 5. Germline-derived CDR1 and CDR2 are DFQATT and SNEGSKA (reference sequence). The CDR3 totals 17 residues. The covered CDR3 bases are TGCAGTGCTAGAGCTCCGGGACAGGGGGCAAACACCGGGGAG. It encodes CSARAPGQGANTGE. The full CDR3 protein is CSARAPGQGANTGELFF.

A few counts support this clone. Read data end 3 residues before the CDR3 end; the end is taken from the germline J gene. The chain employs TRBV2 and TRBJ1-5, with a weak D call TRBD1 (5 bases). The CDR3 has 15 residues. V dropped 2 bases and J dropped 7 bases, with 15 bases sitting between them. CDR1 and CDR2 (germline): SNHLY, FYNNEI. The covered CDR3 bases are TGTGCCAGCAGTGAAAGTGGCAGGGCGCGCCAGCCC. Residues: CASSESGRARQP. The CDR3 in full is CASSESGRARQPQHF.

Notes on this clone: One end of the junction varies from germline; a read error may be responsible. CDR3 protein: CASSSGGNAEAFF. Incomplete CDR3 DNA: TGTGCCAGCAGCTCGGGGGGGAACGCTGAA. The V and J genes are TRBV7-6 and TRBJ1-1; weak D call: TRBD1 (5 bases). Read data end 3 residues before the CDR3 end; the end is taken from the germline J gene. CDR1 is SGHVS and CDR2 is FNYEAQ in the germline V gene. This CDR3 spans 13 amino acids.

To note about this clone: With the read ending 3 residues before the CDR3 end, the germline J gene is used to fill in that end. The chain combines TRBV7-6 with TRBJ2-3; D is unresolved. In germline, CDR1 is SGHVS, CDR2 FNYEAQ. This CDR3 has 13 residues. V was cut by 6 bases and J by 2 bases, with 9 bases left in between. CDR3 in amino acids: CASSYIHTDTQYF. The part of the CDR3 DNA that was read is TGTGCCAGCAGTTACATCCACACAGATACG.

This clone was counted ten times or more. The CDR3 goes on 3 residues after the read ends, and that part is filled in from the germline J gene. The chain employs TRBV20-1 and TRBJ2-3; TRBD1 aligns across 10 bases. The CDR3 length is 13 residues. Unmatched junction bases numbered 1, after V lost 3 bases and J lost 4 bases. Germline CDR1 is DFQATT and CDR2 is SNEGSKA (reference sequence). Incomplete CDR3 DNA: TGCAGTGCTAGGACAGGGGGCTCAGATACG. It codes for CSARTGGSDT. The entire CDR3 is CSARTGGSDTQYF.

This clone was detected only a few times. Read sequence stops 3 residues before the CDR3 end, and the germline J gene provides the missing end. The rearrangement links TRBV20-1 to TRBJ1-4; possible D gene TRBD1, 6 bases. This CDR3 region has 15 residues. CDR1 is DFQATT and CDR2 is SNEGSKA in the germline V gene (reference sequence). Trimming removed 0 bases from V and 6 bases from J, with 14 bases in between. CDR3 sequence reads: CSARETRGIDEKLFF. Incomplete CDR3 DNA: TGCAGTGCTAGAGAGACGAGGGGGATAGATGAAAAA.

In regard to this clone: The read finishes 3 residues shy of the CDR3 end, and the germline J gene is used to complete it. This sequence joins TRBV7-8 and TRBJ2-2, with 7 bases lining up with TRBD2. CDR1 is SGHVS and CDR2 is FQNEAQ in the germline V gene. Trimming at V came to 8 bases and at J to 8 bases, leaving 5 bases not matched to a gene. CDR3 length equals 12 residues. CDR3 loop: CASGAGRGELFF. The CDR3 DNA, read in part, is TGTGCCAGCGGAGCGGGGAGAGGGGAG.

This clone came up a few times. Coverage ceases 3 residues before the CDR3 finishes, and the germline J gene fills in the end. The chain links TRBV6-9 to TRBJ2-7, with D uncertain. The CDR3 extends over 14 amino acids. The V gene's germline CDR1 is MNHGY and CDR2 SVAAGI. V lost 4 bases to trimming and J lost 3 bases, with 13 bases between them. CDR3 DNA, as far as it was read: TGTGCCAGCAGTTTGAGACGGGTCATCTACGAG. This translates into CASSLRRVIYE. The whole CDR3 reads CASSLRRVIYEQYF.

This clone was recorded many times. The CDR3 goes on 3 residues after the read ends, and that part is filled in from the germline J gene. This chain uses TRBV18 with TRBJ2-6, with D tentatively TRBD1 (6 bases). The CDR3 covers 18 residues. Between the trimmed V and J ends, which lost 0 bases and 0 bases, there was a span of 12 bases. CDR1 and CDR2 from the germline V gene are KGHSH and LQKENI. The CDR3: CASSPPVRGISGANVLTF. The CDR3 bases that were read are TGTGCCAGCTCACCACCGGTCAGGGGAATCTCTGGGGCCAACGTC.

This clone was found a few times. This chain's CDR3 is CAWSVYGDRGYEQYF. The covered CDR3 bases are TGTGCCTGGAGTGTATATGGGGACAGGGGGTACGAG. J is TRBJ2-7 and V is TRBV30, with 11 nucleotides matching TRBD1. Read sequence stops 3 residues before the CDR3 end, and the germline J gene provides the missing end. This CDR3 spans 15 amino acids. Trimming removed 0 bases from V and 4 bases from J; junction bases left unmatched: 5. The germline V gene encodes CDR1 GTSNPN and CDR2 SVGIG (reference sequence).

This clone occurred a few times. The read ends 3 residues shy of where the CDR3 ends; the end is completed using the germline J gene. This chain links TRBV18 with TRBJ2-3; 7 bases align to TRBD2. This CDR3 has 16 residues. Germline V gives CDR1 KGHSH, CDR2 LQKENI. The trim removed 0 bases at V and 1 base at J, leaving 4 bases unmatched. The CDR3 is CASSPPGRGGTDTQYF. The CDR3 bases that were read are TGTGCCAGCTCACCACCGGGACGGGGGGGCACAGATACG.

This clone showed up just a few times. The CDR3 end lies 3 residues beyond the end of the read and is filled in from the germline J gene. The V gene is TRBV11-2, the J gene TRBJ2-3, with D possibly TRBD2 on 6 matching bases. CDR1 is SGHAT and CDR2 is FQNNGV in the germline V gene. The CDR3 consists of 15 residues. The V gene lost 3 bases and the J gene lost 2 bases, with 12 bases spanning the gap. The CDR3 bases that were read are TGTGCCAGCAGCTTGGAGGGGTGGGTCACAGATACG. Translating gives CASSLEGWVTDT. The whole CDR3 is CASSLEGWVTDTQYF.